This passage covers 9 T cell receptor beta chains from one sample sequenced in a study of T cells in Graves' hyperthyroidism and ophthalmopathy. It was RNA transcripts that yielded the amplified TCR beta CDR3 regions. First-round RT-PCR with HTBI primers amplified the TCR CDR3 region. From the multiplex PCR reads, TCRdb called clonotypes with MiXCR, one entry per CDR3 protein. The sample lists hundreds of thousands of distinct CDR3 sequences, approximately 15% occurring once. Sequenced input: blood. The receptors were sampled from a woman aged 50 to 60 with Graves' ophthalmopathy.

V is TRBV12-3 or TRBV12-4 and J is TRBJ2-1; 12 bases agree with TRBD2. This CDR3 region has 15 residues. V lost 3 bases to trimming and J lost 7 bases; unmatched junction nucleotides: 4. Written as DNA, the CDR3 is TGTGCCAGCAGTTTCGGACTAGCGGGACCAAATGAGCAGTTCTTC. Translated: CASSFGLAGPNEQFF.

A few counts support this clonotype. The chain uses TRBV20-1 and TRBJ2-7; D is ambiguous. This CDR3 region has 12 residues. Germline V lookup: CDR1 DFQATT, CDR2 SNEGSKA (reference sequence). Trimming stripped 4 bases from V and 3 bases from J, with 10 bases between. CDR3: CSATEGIYEQYF. CDR3 sequence (DNA): TGCAGTGCTACCGAAGGGATCTACGAGCAGTACTTC.

This clonotype was recorded many times. The chain couples TRBV2 to TRBJ2-2; D is perhaps TRBD1 or TRBD2 (5 bases each). The CDR3 is made up of 15 amino acids. Trimming cost V 5 bases and J 3 bases, with 13 bases left between them. Germline V gives CDR1 SNHLY, CDR2 FYNNEI. In nucleotides, the CDR3 is TGTGCCAGCAGTCGGGGACGGACTTACACCGGGGAGCTGTTTTTT. This translates into CASSRGRTYTGELFF.

This clonotype was observed at least ten times. The rearrangement uses TRBV30 and TRBJ2-1; unclear D gene. CDR1 GTSNPN and CDR2 SVGIG come from the germline V gene (reference sequence). V lost 3 bases, J lost 5 bases, and 14 bases lay in between. The CDR3 sequence is 14 residues long. The CDR3 region has the DNA TGTGCCTGGAGCAAAGACACACCCAACAATGAGCAGTTCTTC. This gives the protein CAWSKDTPNNEQFF.

This clonotype has a count of ten or more. The genes are TRBV12-3 or TRBV12-4 and TRBJ1-3; D not resolved. CDR3 length equals 16 residues. Trimming cost V 0 bases and J 7 bases, with 16 bases left between them. The CDR3 region is CASSLALAGVGNTIYF. The DNA of the CDR3 is TGTGCCAGCAGTTTAGCGCTGGCAGGAGTTGGGAACACCATATATTTT.

Only a few counts were recorded for this clonotype. The chain combines TRBV4-3 with TRBJ2-5, with TRBD1 matching 7 bases. V lost 4 bases to trimming and J lost 2 bases; unmatched junction nucleotides: 7. Germline assignment: CDR1 LGHNA and CDR2 YSLEER. The CDR3 covers 15 residues. DNA of the CDR3: TGCGCCAGCAGCCCCGTAGGACAGGTTCAAGAGACCCAGTACTTC. It codes for CASSPVGQVQETQYF.

This clonotype occurred many times. The chain employs TRBV28 and TRBJ2-7; 7 nucleotides agree with TRBD1. This CDR3 contains 13 residues. Germline V gene lookup returns CDR1 MDHEN and CDR2 SYDVKM. The trim removed 4 bases at V and 6 bases at J, leaving 6 bases unmatched. The CDR3 nucleotides are TGTGCCAGCAGTTGGGGCAGGACAGGCGAGCAGTACTTC. Translated, it gives CASSWGRTGEQYF.

This clonotype was observed at least ten times. The genes are TRBV7-2 and TRBJ1-1, with D uncertain. This CDR3 spans 12 amino acids. V lost 1 base and J lost 9, with 9 bases in between. The germline V gene encodes CDR1 SGHTA and CDR2 FQGNSA. The CDR3 reads CASSLDSRKAFF. CDR3 DNA sequence: TGTGCCAGCAGCTTAGACAGTCGGAAAGCTTTCTTT.

This clonotype was recorded at least ten times. The chain couples TRBV6-1 to TRBJ1-5, with D perhaps matching TRBD1 (5 bases). The ends were cut back, 6 bases at V and 6 bases at J, with 18 bases in the middle. The germline CDR1 and CDR2 sequences are MNHNS and SASEGT. The length of the CDR3 is 15 residues. The CDR3 here is CASSPGRGQSQPQHF. CDR3 DNA: TGTGCCAGCAGCCCGGGACGAGGGCAGAGTCAGCCCCAGCATTTT.